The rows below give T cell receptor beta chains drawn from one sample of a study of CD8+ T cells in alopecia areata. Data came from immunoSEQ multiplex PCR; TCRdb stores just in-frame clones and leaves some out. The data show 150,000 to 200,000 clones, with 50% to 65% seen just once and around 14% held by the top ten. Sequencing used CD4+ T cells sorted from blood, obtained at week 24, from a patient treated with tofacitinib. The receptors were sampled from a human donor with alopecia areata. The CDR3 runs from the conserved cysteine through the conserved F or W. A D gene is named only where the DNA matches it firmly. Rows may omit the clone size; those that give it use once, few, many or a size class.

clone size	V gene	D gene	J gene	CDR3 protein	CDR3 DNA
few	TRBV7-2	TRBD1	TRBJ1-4	CASSFPTGVNEKLFF	TGTGCCAGCAGCTTCCCAACAGGGGTTAATGAAAAACTGTTTTTT
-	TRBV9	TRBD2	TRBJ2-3	CASSPYPGGSTDTQYF	TGTGCCAGCAGCCCCTATCCGGGGGGGAGCACAGATACGCAGTATTTT
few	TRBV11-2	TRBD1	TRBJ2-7	CASSLIGQGIYFYEQYF	TGTGCCAGCAGCTTAATAGGACAGGGGATCTATTTCTACGAGCAGTACTTC
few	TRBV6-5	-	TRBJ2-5	CASSYSGRSQETQYF	TGTGCCAGCAGTTACTCCGGACGGTCCCAAGAGACCCAGTACTTC
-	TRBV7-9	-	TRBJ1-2	CASSFSATGGSYGYTF	TGTGCCAGCAGCTTCAGCGCGACGGGGGGGAGCTATGGCTACACCTTC
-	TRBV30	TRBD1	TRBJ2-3	CAWGTGVTDTQYF	TGTGCCTGGGGGACAGGGGTCACAGATACGCAGTATTTT
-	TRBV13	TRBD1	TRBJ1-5	CASSLGQGHQPQHF	TGTGCCAGCAGCCTGGGACAGGGCCATCAGCCCCAGCATTTT
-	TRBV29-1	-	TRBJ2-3	CSVEGGDTQYF	TGCAGCGTGGAGGGGGGAGATACGCAGTATTTT
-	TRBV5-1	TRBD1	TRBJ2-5	CASSLMATGGSETQYF	TGCGCCAGCAGCTTGATGGCGACAGGGGGATCGGAGACCCAGTACTTC
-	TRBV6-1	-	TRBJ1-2	CASSEAQHYGYTF	TGTGCCAGCAGTGAAGCACAGCATTATGGCTACACCTTC
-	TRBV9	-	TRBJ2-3	CASTQAPLGTDTQYF	TGTGCCAGCACCCAGGCTCCCCTGGGGACAGATACGCAGTATTTT
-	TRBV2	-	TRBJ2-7	CASSVVSYEQYF	TGTGCCAGCAGTGTCGTCTCCTACGAGCAGTACTTC
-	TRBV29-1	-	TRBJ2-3	CSVERGPDTQYF	TGCAGCGTTGAGCGGGGGCCAGATACGCAGTATTTT
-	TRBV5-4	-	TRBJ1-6	CASSLELTYNSPLHF	TGTGCCAGCAGCTTGGAATTGACCTATAATTCACCCCTCCACTTT
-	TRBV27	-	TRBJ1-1	CASSFGGGTTEAFF	TGTGCCAGCAGTTTCGGGGGCGGTACCACTGAAGCTTTCTTT
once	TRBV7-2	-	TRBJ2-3	CASSLESVGTDTQYF	TGTGCCAGCAGCTTAGAATCGGTGGGCACAGATACGCAGTATTTT
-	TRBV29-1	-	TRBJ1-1	CSVEGSKVMNTEAFF	TGCAGCGTTGAAGGATCTAAGGTAATGAACACTGAAGCTTTCTTT
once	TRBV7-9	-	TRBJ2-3	CASSLRPQDGTQYF	TGTGCCAGCAGCTTACGGCCCCAGGATGGTACGCAGTATTTT
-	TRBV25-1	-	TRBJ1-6	CASSELHRESHSPLHF	TGTGCCAGCAGTGAATTACACAGGGAAAGTCACTCACCCCTCCACTTT
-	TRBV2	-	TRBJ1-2	CASSDSNYGYTF	TGTGCCAGCAGTGATTCCAACTATGGCTACACCTTC
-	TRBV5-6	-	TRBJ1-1	CASSLGGSGMNTEAFF	TGTGCCAGCAGCTTGGGGGGATCGGGTATGAACACTGAAGCTTTCTTT
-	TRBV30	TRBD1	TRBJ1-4	CAWTRQGEKLFF	TGTGCCTGGACTCGACAGGGGGAAAAACTGTTTTTT
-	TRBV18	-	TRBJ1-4	CASSAAGSTNEKLFF	TGTGCCAGCTCGGCCGCAGGTTCAACTAATGAAAAACTGTTTTTT
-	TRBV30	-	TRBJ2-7	CAWSVGGYEQYF	TGTGCCTGGAGTGTTGGTGGCTACGAGCAGTACTTC
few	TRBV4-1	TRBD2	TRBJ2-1	CASSFGTSGNEQFF	TGCGCCAGCAGCTTTGGGACTAGCGGGAATGAGCAGTTCTTC
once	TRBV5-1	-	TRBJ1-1	CASSLESHLNTEAFF	TGCGCCAGCAGCTTGGAAAGCCACTTGAACACTGAAGCTTTCTTT
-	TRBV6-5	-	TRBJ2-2	CASSYLRFLGELFF	TGTGCCAGCAGTTACTTACGTTTTCTGGGGGAGCTGTTTTTT
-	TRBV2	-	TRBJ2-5	CASSKTQETQYF	TGTGCCAGCAGCAAGACACAAGAGACCCAGTACTTC
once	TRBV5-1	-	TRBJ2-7	CASRVQDLSYEQYF	TGCGCCAGCAGGGTACAGGACCTATCCTACGAGCAGTACTTC
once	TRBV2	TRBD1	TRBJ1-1	CASTDRESTEAFF	TGTGCCAGCACCGACAGGGAATCGACTGAAGCTTTCTTT
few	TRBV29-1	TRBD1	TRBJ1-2	CSVAGGSGYTF	TGCAGCGTTGCAGGGGGCAGTGGCTACACCTTC
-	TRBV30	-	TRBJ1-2	CAWGLVGFNYGYTF	TGTGCCTGGGGGCTTGTGGGCTTCAACTATGGCTACACCTTC
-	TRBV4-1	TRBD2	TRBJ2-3	CASSQVVSGGGGTQYF	TGCGCCAGCAGCCAAGTCGTCAGCGGGGGGGGAGGTACGCAGTATTTT
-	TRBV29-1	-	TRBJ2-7	CSVQETTYEQYF	TGCAGCGTGCAGGAGACGACCTACGAGCAGTACTTC
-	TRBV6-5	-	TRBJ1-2	CASSMRAEGYGYTF	TGTGCCAGCAGTATGCGGGCGGAAGGCTATGGCTACACCTTC
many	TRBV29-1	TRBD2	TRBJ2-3	CSVEPASGGAIDTQYF	TGCAGCGTTGAACCGGCTAGCGGGGGGGCCATAGATACGCAGTATTTT
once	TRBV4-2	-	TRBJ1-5	CASSQGTLQPQHF	TGTGCCAGCAGCCAAGGGACTCTTCAGCCCCAGCATTTT
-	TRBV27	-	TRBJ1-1	CASTTVPYTEAFF	TGTGCCAGCACGACAGTACCATACACTGAAGCTTTCTTT
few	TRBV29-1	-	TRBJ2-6	CSVESPSAGYSGANVLTF	TGCAGCGTTGAATCCCCCTCGGCAGGTTACTCTGGGGCCAACGTCCTGACTTTC
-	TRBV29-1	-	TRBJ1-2	CSVEAANYGYTF	TGCAGCGTTGAAGCAGCTAACTATGGCTACACCTTC
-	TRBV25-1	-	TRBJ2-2	CASSSRARVHDTGELFF	TGTGCCAGCAGTTCTAGGGCTAGGGTTCACGACACCGGGGAGCTGTTTTTT
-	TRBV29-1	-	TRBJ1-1	CSVVRGAWTEAFF	TGCAGCGTTGTCAGGGGCGCGTGGACTGAAGCTTTCTTT
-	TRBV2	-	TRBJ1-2	CASSLTLPRAGYTF	TGTGCCAGCAGTTTGACCCTTCCCCGAGCTGGCTACACCTTC
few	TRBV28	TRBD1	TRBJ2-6	CASGSLRFAGQGISGANVLTF	TGTGCCAGCGGATCCTTGAGGTTTGCCGGACAGGGAATATCTGGGGCCAACGTCCTGACTTTC
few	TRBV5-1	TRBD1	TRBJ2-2	CASSSTGGVDTGELFF	TGCGCCAGCAGCTCTACAGGGGGCGTCGACACCGGGGAGCTGTTTTTT